The 3 T cell receptor beta chains given below trace back to one sample, sequenced in a study of response to subunit inactivated influenza vaccine. TCRdb re-called the RT-PCR reads with MiXCR, one entry per CDR3 protein. The data contain more than 450,000 distinct CDR3 sequences, approximately 10% of them singletons. These same data were also listed under a study on T cells expressing NK-cell markers. As that study records: What made the TCR beta cDNA was 5'RACE template switching with UMIs.

Sequenced material: PBMCs from blood, taken on the day of vaccination. These receptors originate from a man in his fifties or sixties who received an inactivated influenza vaccine.

This clonotype was found a few times. The gene calls are TRBV12-3 or TRBV12-4 and TRBJ1-2; D not resolved. This CDR3 contains 12 residues. Trimming removed 5 bases at V and 8 bases at J, with 12 bases between. This CDR3 is CASSTGLAGYTF. The DNA for the CDR3 is TGTGCCAGCAGTACGGGCCTCGCAGGCTACACCTTC.

This clonotype was found a few times. CDR3 amino acids: CAISSTSGLYNEQFF. In DNA, the CDR3 is TGTGCCATCAGTTCGACTAGCGGGTTGTACAATGAGCAGTTCTTC. V usage is TRBV10-3 and J usage is TRBJ2-1, with 10 bases identical to TRBD2. V gave up 5 bases and J gave up 4 bases; unmatched junction bases: 5. CDR1 is ENHRY, CDR2 SYGVKD, per germline. There are 15 residues in the CDR3.

This sequence joins TRBV12-3 or TRBV12-4 and TRBJ1-2; possibly TRBD1 for D (6 bases). This CDR3 spans 15 amino acids. V lost 5 bases and J 4 bases, leaving 17 bases between the germline ends. The CDR3 sequence: CASSRPFTGRYGYTF. CDR3 nucleotides: TGTGCCAGCAGTCGTCCCTTTACAGGGCGCTATGGCTACACCTTC.